The text below deals with one T cell receptor (beta chain). Its antigen is unidentified. This record belongs to a study of T cell responses to AZD1222 COVID-19 vaccine. Findings and limits, study-wide: Donors were mostly white British, more females; clonal diversity possibly underestimated.

Germline V lookup: CDR1 LNHNV, CDR2 YYDKDF (reference sequence). Trimming left V 5 bases short and J 1 base short, with 20 bases between. CDR3 length: 17 amino acids. Sequenced by immunoSEQ multiplex PCR; TCRdb stores in-frame clones only, minus some. Among some 54,000 clones, about 89% were seen once, and the ten largest hold less than 2%. The material sequenced was peripheral blood, taken on day 0 of AZD1222 vaccination. The J gene is TRBJ1-1, the V gene TRBV15; no clear D. This sequence was found in an adult in good health. The CDR3 nucleotides are TGTGCCACCAGCGGTCCACCCCTCTACGCGACGAACACTGAAGCTTTCTTT. Its translation is CATSGPPLYATNTEAFF.